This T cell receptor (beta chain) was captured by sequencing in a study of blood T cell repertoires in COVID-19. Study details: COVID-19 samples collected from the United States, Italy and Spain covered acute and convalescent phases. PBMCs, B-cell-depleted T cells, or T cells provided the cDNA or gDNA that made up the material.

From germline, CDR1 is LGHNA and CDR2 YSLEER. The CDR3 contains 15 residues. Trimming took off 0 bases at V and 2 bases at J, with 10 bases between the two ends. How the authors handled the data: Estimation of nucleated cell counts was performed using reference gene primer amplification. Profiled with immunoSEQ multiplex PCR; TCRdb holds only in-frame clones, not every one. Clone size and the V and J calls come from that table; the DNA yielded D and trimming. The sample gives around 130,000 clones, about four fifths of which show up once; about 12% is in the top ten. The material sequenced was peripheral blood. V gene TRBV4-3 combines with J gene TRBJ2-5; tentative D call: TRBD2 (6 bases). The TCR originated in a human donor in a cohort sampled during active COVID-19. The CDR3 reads CASSQDIAGQETQYF. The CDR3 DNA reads TGCGCCAGCAGCCAAGATATCGCGGGACAAGAGACCCAGTACTTC.